Listed here is a single TCR beta chain. The antigen remains undetermined. These data belong to a study of blood T cells in healthy people across ages. General observations from the study: In long-lived donors, naive CD4+ cell counts and diversity exceeded those of aged donors.

Trimming took 3 bases from V and 1 from J, leaving 13 bases between them. There are 16 residues in the CDR3. Combining a sample-barcoded 5' primer with a J-beta primer mix, a second PCR ran for roughly 7 to 12 cycles. One entry per CDR3 protein, called by TCRdb with MiXCR from the 5' RACE reads. The table includes 1.5 million to 2 million distinct CDR3 sequences, approximately 40% detected once. The V call is TRBV12-3 or TRBV12-4, the J call TRBJ2-1, with D unresolved. Sequences were obtained from blood. The receptor was isolated from a human donor in good health. In DNA form, the CDR3 reads TGTGCCAGCAGTTTTGGGCGGCGCCCTTCCTACAATGAGCAGTTCTTC. Its translation: CASSFGRRPSYNEQFF.